This TCR beta chain was identified in a study of regulatory T cells in long-lasting Graves disease. This clonotype has at least ten counts. Documented time point: newly diagnosed GD, antithyroid drugs for less than 3 months. PBMC-extracted RNA yielded the TCR library. Patient provenance is recorded as an endocrinology department in Xi'an, China. From germline, CDR1 is DFQATT and CDR2 SNEGSKA (reference sequence). V was pared by 6 bases and J by 4 bases, with 12 bases between. The length of the CDR3 is 13 residues. According to the study, TCR beta libraries were built with iRepertoire HTBI primers and CDR3-region Arm-PCR. TCRdb re-called the multiplex PCR reads with MiXCR, one entry per CDR3 protein. The sample consists of roughly 430,000 distinct CDR3 sequences, about 17% of them appearing once. This same sample was also part of a study on T cells in Graves' hyperthyroidism and ophthalmopathy.

The starting material was peripheral blood mononuclear cells (PBMCs), obtained at new diagnosis, from a patient treated with antithyroid drugs. This chain uses TRBV20-1 with TRBJ1-4; a weak D match, TRBD1 (5 bases). The clonotype was recovered from a woman in her 30s with Graves disease. The DNA for the CDR3 is TGCAGTGCGGGGGGGATGGGTAATGAAAAACTGTTTTTT. This gives the protein CSAGGMGNEKLFF.